This TCR beta chain is from a study of OX40 agonist ivuxolimab in advanced cancers. For the study in its entirety: Ivuxolimab, which targeted the costimulatory receptor OX40 (CD134), was an agonistic, fully human IgG2 monoclonal antibody. Intravenous ivuxolimab was administered to patients every 2 weeks at six dose levels: 0.01, 0.1, 0.3, 1.5, 3 and 10 mg/kg. Of the roughly 51 patients in dose escalation, about 20 had hepatocellular carcinoma, approximately 15 had melanoma, 9 had renal cell carcinoma and 9 had head and neck cancer. In the dose-escalation cohort, roughly four fifths of patients were male, and the mean age was approximately 55 years, with a range of about 23 to 90. Patients were allowed to have had prior anti-PD-1, anti-PD-L1 or anti-CTLA-4 therapy, and about 40% of the dose-escalation patients had been treated with checkpoint inhibitors. Partial responses occurred in three dose-escalation patients, of whom one had hepatocellular carcinoma and two had cutaneous melanoma. Peripheral TCRbeta sequencing aimed to test whether ivuxolimab altered TCR sequence diversity and caused clonal T-cell expansion. The monotherapy dose-escalation portion (N of about 50 patients) of the phase I ivuxolimab trial is reported in the paper.

To sequence the TCRbeta CDR3 region, genomic DNA was isolated from the sorted cells. The immunoSEQ Assay was used to sequence the TCRbeta CDR3 regions. The clones in this table, taken by TCRdb from immuneACCESS, are in-frame only. Not every clone is retained; where verified, under half of the shortfall comes from an unresolved V gene, and the cause of the rest is unknown. The sample yields more than 15,000 clones; about 89% were counted once. The ten largest clones add up to less than 75% of the sample. Concerning this clone itself: Its antigen is currently not known. One base away there is no much larger clone; base qualities are not given.

Study-level results and caveats: In the 0.1-3.0 mg/kg groups, partial responders were among the patients with the lowest normalized peripheral clonal expansion, particularly in CD8+ T cells. After ivuxolimab, expanded clones were on average more numerous among CD8+ T cells than among CD4+ T cells. At doses from 0.1 to 3.0 mg/kg, clonal expansion was seen in both CD4+ and CD8+ blood T cells between baseline and week 6. Low levels of normalized T-cell clonal expansion were also shown by some nonresponding patients. Antigen specificity was not determined for the clonally expanded peripheral T cells.

Patients with a history of autoimmune disease or receiving systemic immunosuppression were excluded from the trial. In every dose cohort, peripheral blood was drawn for TCR sequencing at baseline, cycle 4 day 1, and cycle 7 day 1. The samples were drawn from a first-in-human, open-label, multicenter phase I dose-escalation trial of ivuxolimab. Adults with locally advanced or metastatic melanoma, renal cell, hepatocellular, or head and neck squamous cell carcinoma were enrolled in the trial. CD4+ and CD8+ T cells were sorted separately from peripheral blood before TCR sequencing. The V and J ends are trimmed by 0 bases and 1 base, leaving 7 bases between them. CDR1 and CDR2 are drawn from the germline V gene (reference sequence): GTSNPN, SVGIG. From the cysteine through the phenylalanine, the CDR3 covers 14 amino acids. CDR3 DNA is the only sequence kept; it has 42 bases, read in frame from the first base.

This sequence was found in an adult with an advanced solid tumor such as melanoma, head and neck, liver or kidney cancer. The sample in question was CD4+ or CD8+ T cells sorted from blood, obtained in a trial of the OX40 agonist ivuxolimab. The sequence is built from TRBV30 and TRBJ1-5; the D gene is unclear. The DNA sequence is as follows: TGTGCCTGGAGTGTCGGTCAAAGCAATCAGCCCCAGCATTTT. Translated, this gives CAWSVGQSNQPQHF.